This entry lists 8 T cell receptor beta chains sequenced from one sample in a study of T-cell reconstitution after alpha-beta-depleted transplantation in children. Preparation of the TCRbeta library was carried out with unique molecular identifiers. Each CDR3 protein is one row after TCRdb ran MiXCR on the PCR reads. The profile shows about 980,000 distinct CDR3 sequences, under 30% of them singletons. Sequences were derived from PBMCs, mostly from graft donor cells, sampled 360 days after TCRalphabeta/CD19-depleted stem cell transplant. Receptors originate from a boy in the first two years of life who had a stem cell transplant for SCID, so the T cells may come from the graft donor.

This clonotype was seen only a few times. The chain uses TRBV12-3 or TRBV12-4 and TRBJ2-1, with 7 positions matching TRBD2. V dropped 5 bases and J dropped 9; count of bases not matched to a gene: 10. The CDR3 length is 14 residues. The CDR3 nucleotides are TGTGCCAGCAGTCCGAATCTACTAGCGCCTGAGCAGTTCTTC. Translated, it gives CASSPNLLAPEQFF.

This clonotype was observed a few times. The gene calls are TRBV7-6 and TRBJ2-7; TRBD1 agrees at 7 bases. The CDR3 runs to 15 residues. With V trimmed by 0 bases and J by 1 base, 3 bases remained unmatched. Germline loops: CDR1 SGHVS, CDR2 FNYEAQ. CDR3 region: CASSLAARGSYEQYF. In DNA, the CDR3 is TGTGCCAGCAGCTTAGCGGCCAGGGGGTCCTACGAGCAGTACTTC.

J is TRBJ2-3 and V is TRBV20-1; TRBD2 might be the D (7 bases). V was clipped by 5 bases and J by 3 bases, with 15 bases between them. The CDR3 contains 14 residues. Looked up from germline, CDR1 is DFQATT and CDR2 is SNEGSKA (reference sequence). The chain's CDR3 is CSALRGARTDTQYF. DNA of the CDR3: TGCAGTGCTCTACGGGGGGCTCGTACAGATACGCAGTATTTT.

The V and J genes are TRBV9 and TRBJ2-7; possible D gene TRBD1, 6 bases. This CDR3 comprises 15 residues. Deletions cut 4 bases from V and 5 bases from J, with 19 bases between. Germline V CDR1 and CDR2: SGDLS, YYNGEE. CDR3 region: CASSPRDTWADEQYF. As DNA, the CDR3 is TGTGCCAGCAGCCCTCGGGACACTTGGGCGGACGAGCAGTACTTC.

This clonotype was seen a handful of times. V usage is TRBV12-3 or TRBV12-4 and J usage is TRBJ1-3; the D gene is possibly TRBD1 (5 bases). The CDR3 covers 13 residues. The V end lost 9 bases, the J end lost 1 base, and 10 bases lay between the germline ends. CDR3 nucleotide sequence: TGTGCCAGTCCCCAGGGATCTGGAAACACCATATATTTT. Translated: CASPQGSGNTIYF.

J is TRBJ1-1 and V is TRBV20-1; D is ambiguous. The CDR3 length is 11 residues. V lost 4 bases and J 1 base, leaving 4 bases between the germline ends. In germline, CDR1 is DFQATT, CDR2 SNEGSKA (reference sequence). The CDR3: CSATPNTEAFF. The CDR3, as DNA: TGCAGTGCTACCCCGAACACTGAAGCTTTCTTT.

This clonotype was picked up a small number of times. The chain recombines TRBV12-3 or TRBV12-4 with TRBJ1-3; D remains unclear. The CDR3 extends over 14 amino acids. Between the trimmed V and J ends, which lost 2 bases and 0 bases, there was a span of 5 bases. CDR3 in amino acids: CASSLITSGNTIYF. The CDR3 bases are TGTGCCAGCAGTTTAATTACCTCTGGAAACACCATATATTTT.

This clonotype was counted only a few times. The V gene is TRBV20-1, the J gene TRBJ2-7; D remains unclear. Germline V lookup: CDR1 DFQATT, CDR2 SNEGSKA (reference sequence). This CDR3 is 13 amino acids long. Trimming pared 2 bases from V and 5 bases from J, leaving 13 bases between. CDR3 in amino acids: CSARLRVRDEQYF. The CDR3 DNA is TGCAGTGCTAGATTGCGCGTTCGGGACGAGCAGTACTTC.